This TCR beta chain emerged from a study of CD8 T cells in Susac syndrome. Random hexamers were used to reverse transcribe 0.5 to 1 ug of RNA. Amplification of TCR beta CDR3 used immunoSEQ multiplex PCR across 54 Vbeta and 13 Jbeta. TCRdb reprocessed the immunoSEQ multiplex PCR reads via MiXCR and lists one record per CDR3 protein. The sample carries roughly 130,000 distinct CDR3 sequences, approximately 95% recorded once. The authors sequenced TCR beta from blood CD8+ and CD4+ T cells. The multiple sclerosis controls were treatment-naive patients affected by stable or active relapsing-remitting disease. Negative isolation yielded CD4+ and CD8+ T cells, and FACS enriched TEMRA cells. The receptor comes from a human donor with multiple sclerosis. Source material: CD4+ T cells from PBMCs.

CDR3 DNA: TGTGCCAGCAGTTTCCTCGACCCCTCAGATACGCAGTATTTT. It codes for CASSFLDPSDTQYF. The genes are TRBV14 and TRBJ2-3, with D uncertain. The CDR3 contains 14 residues. Germline CDR1 reads SGHDN; CDR2 reads FVKESK. V was clipped by 6 bases and J by 4 bases, with 14 bases between them.